Listed here are 10 T cell receptor beta chains from one sample, sequenced in a study of cytomegalovirus exposure and HLA in healthy donors. Both 60 Vbeta primers and 13 Jbeta primers went into the PCR. Some clones are missing from TCRdb's copy, which holds only in-frame ones; the method was immunoSEQ multiplex PCR. The sample holds fewer than 250,000 clones; about 90% are singletons and the top ten take 0.9% to 1.2%. The sequencing sample was made of PBMCs. All receptors come from a boy between 2 and 10 years old in good health and CMV-seronegative.

The chain carries TRBV28 and TRBJ1-4; TRBD1 matches at 12 bases. The CDR3 extends over 15 amino acids. Germline V gives CDR1 MDHEN, CDR2 SYDVKM. The V gene end was trimmed by 2 bases and the J gene end by 8 bases; junction bases not matched to a gene: 3. CDR3 in amino acids: CASSLGGTGGEKLFF. As DNA, the CDR3 is TGTGCCAGCAGTTTAGGCGGGACAGGGGGCGAAAAACTGTTTTTT.

The chain employs TRBV19 and TRBJ2-2; possibly TRBD2 for D (5 bases). The CDR3 runs to 14 residues. CDR1 is LNHDA and CDR2 is SQIVND in the germline V gene (reference sequence). Trimming left V 7 bases short and J 4 bases short, with 13 bases between. CDR3: CASKAGLFTGELFF. For the CDR3, the DNA is TGTGCCAGTAAAGCAGGACTCTTCACCGGGGAGCTGTTTTTT.

CDR3 DNA sequence: TGCGCCAGCAGCTTGGCCCGGGACAGCCTACAAGAGACCCAGTACTTC. Translation: CASSLARDSLQETQYF. This sequence joins TRBV5-1 and TRBJ2-5, with 7 bases lining up with TRBD1. The germline gives CDR1 SGHRS, CDR2 YFSETQ. The V and J ends lost 0 bases and 2 bases, in that order; junction bases with no gene match: 7. This CDR3 comprises 16 residues. The full variable domain, in which reference TRBV5-1 and TRBJ2-5 provide the parts outside the CDR3, is KAGVTQTPRYLIKTRGQQVTLSCSPISGHRSVSWYQQTPGQGLQFLFEYFSETQRNKGNFPGRFSGRQFSNSRSEMNVSTLELGDSALYLCASSLARDSLQETQYFGPGTRLLVL.

CDR3 region: CASGYPGLEYNEQFF. The DNA of the CDR3 is TGTGCTAGTGGTTACCCGGGACTAGAATACAATGAGCAGTTCTTC. V usage is TRBV12-5 and J usage is TRBJ2-1; 8 bases line up with TRBD2. The V segment lost 4 bases and the J segment 4 bases; nucleotides outside the gene matches: 6. CDR1 is LGHNT and CDR2 is FRNRAP in the germline V gene. The CDR3 loop spans 15 amino acids.

V gene TRBV10-1 combines with J gene TRBJ2-2; 7 positions agree with TRBD1. Germline CDR1 is WNHNN and CDR2 is SYGVQD (reference sequence). The CDR3 loop spans 15 amino acids. V dropped 4 bases and J dropped 6; count of bases not matched to a gene: 8. This CDR3 is CASSGQGTWAGELFF. The CDR3 DNA sequence: TGCGCCAGCAGTGGACAGGGTACCTGGGCCGGGGAGCTGTTTTTT.

The chain links TRBV30 to TRBJ2-2; 10 bases match TRBD2. CDR3 size: 15 residues. Germline V lookup: CDR1 GTSNPN, CDR2 SVGIG (reference sequence). J was trimmed by 5 bases and V by 4 bases; bases with no gene match: 7. The CDR3 sequence: CAWTLAGGRTGELFF. CDR3 in DNA: TGTGCCTGGACCTTAGCGGGGGGCAGGACCGGGGAGCTGTTTTTT.

The chain joins TRBV11-2 to TRBJ1-4; 9 nucleotides match TRBD1. V lost 3 bases and J lost 8; bases outside the gene matches: 4. The CDR3 is 14 amino acids. Looked up from germline, CDR1 is SGHAT and CDR2 is FQNNGV. The CDR3, as DNA: TGTGCCAGCAGCTTGGGACAGGGTAGAGAAAAACTGTTTTTT. Translating gives CASSLGQGREKLFF.

The CDR3 sequence is CASSVRDTGELFF. The DNA for the CDR3 is TGTGCCAGCAGTGTCCGGGACACCGGGGAGCTGTTTTTT. The V call is TRBV6-1, the J call TRBJ2-2; D gene unclear. V was clipped by 4 bases and J by 3 bases, with 6 bases between them. From germline, CDR1 is MNHNS and CDR2 SASEGT. The CDR3 runs 13 residues.

This clone was detected only once. The chain uses TRBV21-1 and TRBJ1-1. TRBV21-1 is annotated as a pseudogene. CDR3 length: 15 residues. The CDR3 DNA reads TGTGCCAGCAGCAATTCGAGGGAAACGTACACTGAAGCTTTCTTT. Translating it yields CASSNSRETYTEAFF.

The chain has TRBV6-5 and TRBJ2-5, with D maybe TRBD2 (5 bases). This CDR3 contains 13 residues. The germline CDR1 and CDR2 sequences are MNHEY and SVGAGI. V lost 2 bases, J lost 3 bases, and 7 bases lay in between. CDR3 sequence: CASSYKGEETQYF. The DNA for the CDR3 is TGTGCCAGCAGTTACAAGGGAGAAGAGACCCAGTACTTC.